This T cell receptor (beta chain) was sequenced for a study of blood T cell repertoires in COVID-19. The wider study: In each case, the material was cDNA or gDNA derived from T cells, B-cell-depleted T cells, or PBMCs.

V was trimmed by 6 bases and J by 0 bases, leaving 15 bases between them. This CDR3 is built from 16 residues. Germline lookup yields CDR1 SEHNR and CDR2 FQNEAQ (reference sequence). Per the original data handling: Amplifying reference gene primers gave estimates of nucleated cell counts. The repertoire was sequenced with immunoSEQ multiplex PCR; TCRdb's copy has only in-frame clones and lacks some. V, J and clone size reflect that table, while D and trimming were determined from the DNA. The table shows 200,000 to 250,000 clones, with around 86% occurring only once. The V and J genes are TRBV7-9 and TRBJ1-3, with no clear D. Sequencing was carried out using peripheral blood. The receptor was derived from a woman aged 25 to 39 who had recovered from COVID-19. In DNA, the CDR3 is TGTGCCAGCAGGCCCCGGGAGATCAGCTCTGGAAACACCATATATTTT. Residues: CASRPREISSGNTIYF.